The clone carrying this T cell receptor (beta chain) occurred a few times. Its antigen is unidentified. The sample is drawn from a study of T cell repertoires in cytomegalovirus infection. At the level of the study: CMV infection plus the matching HLA type was flagged by public TCR beta signatures. Study findings and constraints: Dominating the ex vivo response were HLA-C-restricted CMV-specific TCR beta clonotypes. Of the TCR beta families, the public ones yielded a cumulative frequency that identified carriers of CMV plus the relevant HLA.

TCRdb reanalysed the reads using MiXCR and keeps one entry per CDR3 protein. The table includes a few hundred thousand distinct CDR3 sequences, approximately 9% detected once. This TCR derives from a human donor in good health (CMV status not recorded). Some clones in this sample may be carry-over from other donors' samples. Material for sequencing was PBMCs.

The CDR3 bases are TGTGCCAGCAGCTTTAAGCGGGCCTTATACAATGAGCAGTTCTTC. Translated: CASSFKRALYNEQFF. The chain uses TRBV7-9 and TRBJ2-1, with TRBD2 as a possible D gene (6 bases). Germline CDR1 and CDR2: SEHNR and FQNEAQ (reference sequence). The CDR3 is 15 residues long. V gave up 3 bases and J gave up 4 bases, with 13 bases separating them.